This TCR beta chain was documented in a study of blood T cell repertoires in COVID-19. In the study overall: Sites in the United States, Italy and Spain provided acute and convalescent COVID-19 samples. PBMCs, B-cell-depleted T cells, or T cells provided the cDNA or gDNA that made up the material.

Authors' data handling: Using reference gene primer amplification, nucleated cell counts were estimated. Profiled with immunoSEQ multiplex PCR; TCRdb holds only in-frame clones, not every one. That table furnishes V, J and clone size, whereas the DNA furnished D and trimming. The sample carries some 70,000 clones, about 90% recorded once. This CDR3 comprises 15 residues. V lost 0 bases, J lost 7 bases, and 16 bases lay in between. Germline CDR1 and CDR2: SGDLS and YYNGEE. This clone was found a few times. The clonotype comes from a human donor in a cohort sampled during active COVID-19. The V and J genes are TRBV9 and TRBJ1-2, with D possibly matching TRBD1 (5 bases). The specimen was peripheral blood. The DNA for the CDR3 is TGTGCCAGCAGCGTAGAATTCGGAAGGGGCAGTGGCTACACCTTC. Translated: CASSVEFGRGSGYTF.